In this sample, the clone carrying this TCR beta chain turned up many times. No antigen is known for it. This specimen comes from a study of T cells in Graves' hyperthyroidism and ophthalmopathy. Patients showing uncontrolled infection, other autoimmune disease, pregnancy or lactation were ineligible. The trim removed 2 bases at V and 5 bases at J, leaving 10 bases unmatched. CDR1 and CDR2 (germline): GTSNPN, SVGIG (reference sequence). The CDR3 has 15 amino acids. Findings and caveats of the study: From stable hyperthyroidism, ophthalmopathy was set apart by a 13 V-J model. Peripheral blood also featured most of the thyroid clonotypes expanded above 0.001.

Template material for amplifying TCR beta CDR3 regions consisted of RNA transcripts. The HTBI set primed first-round TCR CDR3 RT-PCR. Each CDR3 protein is one row after TCRdb ran MiXCR on the multiplex PCR reads. The sample holds 500,000 to 650,000 distinct CDR3 sequences, roughly 15% seen once. Sequenced material: blood. This clonotype was sampled from a woman between 45 and 65 years old with Graves' ophthalmopathy. The chain links TRBV30 to TRBJ2-5; TRBD1 agrees at 8 bases. DNA for the CDR3: TGTGCCTGGAGTTTAAAAGGACAGGGCTTGGAGACCCAGTACTTC. Translated: CAWSLKGQGLETQYF.